The 16 T cell receptor beta chains below all came from one sample that was sequenced in a study of tissue T cells after allogeneic stem cell transplantation. Sequencing used immunoSEQ multiplex PCR; TCRdb keeps in-frame clones, though not all of them. The profile covers 20,000 to 30,000 clones, with roughly 89% appearing a single time and approximately 2% taken by the ten largest. The sample consisted of blood, taken before transplantation. Receptors originate from a male donor older than 55 who later had graft-versus-host disease after an allogeneic stem cell transplant.

This chain connects TRBV18 to TRBJ2-4, with 9 bases fitting TRBD1. CDR1 is KGHSH, CDR2 LQKENI, per germline. The J segment lost 9 bases and the V segment lost 4 bases, leaving 4 bases of the junction unmatched. The CDR3 covers 13 residues. CDR3 sequence reads: CASSLGTGPIQYF. CDR3 nucleotides: TGTGCCAGCTCACTGGGGACAGGGCCCATTCAGTACTTC.

This chain links TRBV9 with TRBJ1-4; D gene uncertain. The CDR3 runs 14 residues. The V gene lost 2 bases and the J gene lost 0 bases, with 5 bases spanning the gap. CDR1 is SGDLS and CDR2 is YYNGEE in the germline V gene. The CDR3 is CASSVRATNEKLFF. The CDR3, as DNA: TGTGCCAGCAGCGTTAGAGCAACTAATGAAAAACTGTTTTTT.

This clone was seen only once. The genes are TRBV5-1 and TRBJ2-3, with 7 nucleotides matching TRBD2. The germline V gene has CDR1 SGHRS and CDR2 YFSETQ. The CDR3 has 14 residues. V lost 4 bases to trimming and J lost 2 bases; unmatched junction nucleotides: 4. This CDR3 reads CASSLGTITDTQYF. The CDR3, as DNA: TGCGCCAGCAGCCTCGGGACTATCACAGATACGCAGTATTTT. Looking up the rest from reference TRBV5-1 and TRBJ2-3 gives the full variable domain: KAGVTQTPRYLIKTRGQQVTLSCSPISGHRSVSWYQQTPGQGLQFLFEYFSETQRNKGNFPGRFSGRQFSNSRSEMNVSTLELGDSALYLCASSLGTITDTQYFGPGTRLTVL.

V usage is TRBV5-1 and J usage is TRBJ2-2, with D maybe TRBD2 (5 bases). Germline V CDR1 and CDR2: SGHRS, YFSETQ. V was pared by 3 bases and J by 8 bases, with 14 bases between. CDR3 length equals 14 residues. The CDR3 protein is CASSSEGVAGELFF. The CDR3 DNA sequence: TGCGCCAGCAGCTCCGAGGGCGTGGCGGGGGAGCTGTTTTTT.

This clone was seen once. The chain couples TRBV7-9 to TRBJ2-3; 8 positions match TRBD2. The germline CDR1 and CDR2 sequences are SEHNR and FQNEAQ (reference sequence). V gave up 5 bases and J gave up 0 bases; unmatched junction bases: 10. The CDR3 has 17 amino acids. For the CDR3, the DNA is TGTGCCAGCAGCCTAACCGCGGGGGGTCCTAGCACAGATACGCAGTATTTT. It translates to CASSLTAGGPSTDTQYF.

The chain combines TRBV19 with TRBJ1-2; D possibly corresponds to TRBD1 (5 bases). The CDR3 consists of 14 residues. Germline loops: CDR1 LNHDA, CDR2 SQIVND (reference sequence). Trimming stripped 1 base from V and 7 bases from J, with 13 bases between. CDR3 nucleotide sequence: TGTGCCAGTAGTATAGGGGGGGAGAGTCGTGGCTACACCTTC. This codes for CASSIGGESRGYTF.

This sequence joins TRBV3-1 (or the pseudogene TRBV3-2) and TRBJ2-1, with 12 bases identical to TRBD2. The CDR3 loop spans 16 amino acids. After removal of 1 base from V and 10 bases from J, the junction contained 8 bases not matched to a gene. CDR1 and CDR2 from the germline V gene are LGHDT and YNNKEL (reference sequence). The CDR3: CASSQAWTSGTGEQFF. The CDR3 DNA is TGTGCCAGCAGCCAAGCTTGGACTAGCGGGACTGGGGAGCAGTTCTTC.

The CDR3 DNA is TGTGCCAGCTACAGGGATAAGGCGAACACCGGGGAGCTGTTTTTT. Its protein product is CASYRDKANTGELFF. J is TRBJ2-2 and V is TRBV28; D perhaps matches TRBD1 (6 bases). The CDR3 length is 15 residues. The V gene's germline CDR1 is MDHEN and CDR2 SYDVKM. The V gene lost 8 bases and the J gene lost 0 bases, with 13 bases spanning the gap.

The J gene is TRBJ2-7, the V gene TRBV3-1 (or the pseudogene TRBV3-2); the D gene is possibly TRBD2 (6 bases). The CDR3 has 15 residues. Germline loops: CDR1 LGHDT, CDR2 YNNKEL (reference sequence). V lost 4 bases and J lost 7, with 20 bases in between. The CDR3 DNA is TGTGCCAGCAGCCCTCGAACTAGCCTTGTTTTGGAGCAGTACTTC. It specifies CASSPRTSLVLEQYF.

The V call is TRBV15, the J call TRBJ2-3; D is possibly TRBD2 (6 bases). CDR3 size: 16 residues. With 8 bases removed from V and 4 bases from J, the gap between germline ends came to 22 bases. CDR1 is LNHNV and CDR2 is YYDKDF in the germline V gene (reference sequence). The CDR3 sequence: CATWGPGGARADTQYF. In DNA form, the CDR3 reads TGTGCCACCTGGGGCCCGGGCGGGGCCCGGGCAGATACGCAGTATTTT.

This chain links TRBV27 with TRBJ2-7; D may be TRBD2 (6 bases). Per the germline V gene, CDR1 is MNHEY and CDR2 is SMNVEV (reference sequence). V shed 2 bases and J shed 4 bases, with 15 bases lying between them. The CDR3 sequence is 15 residues long. The CDR3 region has the DNA TGTGCCAGCAGTTTAGGCGGGGCGGTCATTTACGAGCAGTACTTC. Its translation: CASSLGGAVIYEQYF.

This rearrangement joins TRBV5-1 to TRBJ2-7; 9 bases fit TRBD1. V dropped 0 bases and J dropped 2; count of bases not matched to a gene: 3. In germline, CDR1 is SGHRS, CDR2 YFSETQ. This CDR3 has 15 amino acids. The CDR3 loop reads CASSLEGQGTYEQYF. CDR3 coding DNA: TGCGCCAGCAGCTTGGAGGGACAGGGAACCTACGAGCAGTACTTC.

This clone showed up just once. The chain is built from TRBV6-5 and TRBJ2-4; a weak D match, TRBD1 (5 bases). V gave up 5 bases and J gave up 8 bases, with 19 bases separating them. Looked up from germline, CDR1 is MNHEY and CDR2 is SVGAGI. The CDR3 covers 15 residues. The CDR3 sequence: CASSQRGHLKDIQYF. CDR3 DNA sequence: TGTGCCAGCAGTCAAAGGGGCCACTTAAAGGACATTCAGTACTTC.

The chain combines TRBV6-4 with TRBJ2-7, with 8 bases identical to TRBD1. This CDR3 is 18 amino acids long. Trimming removed 4 bases from V and 4 bases from J; junction bases left unmatched: 18. Germline V gives CDR1 MRHNA, CDR2 SNTAGT. The CDR3 is CASSARTGCTIRLYEQYF. In DNA, the CDR3 is TGTGCCAGCAGTGCTAGGACAGGGTGTACAATTCGACTTTACGAGCAGTACTTC.

The gene calls are TRBV6-6 and TRBJ2-3, with a tentative D call TRBD1 (5 bases). Trimming pared 5 bases from V and 11 bases from J, leaving 11 bases between. Per the germline V gene, CDR1 is MNHNY and CDR2 is SVGAGI (reference sequence). The CDR3 is 11 amino acids. The CDR3 DNA follows: TGTGCCAGCAGTCCAGGGTCCTTGCAGTATTTT. It codes for CASSPGSLQYF.

The chain couples TRBV7-2 to TRBJ1-2; TRBD1 agrees at 10 bases. The germline gives CDR1 SGHTA, CDR2 FQGNSA. The CDR3 sequence is 15 residues long. The J segment lost 4 bases and the V segment lost 5 bases, leaving 7 bases of the junction unmatched. In DNA, the CDR3 is TGTGCCAGCAGCCACCCGGGACAGGGGCTCTATGGCTACACCTTC. Translated, it gives CASSHPGQGLYGYTF.